One and the same sample provided the 18 T cell receptor beta chains below, sequenced in a study of T cells after yellow fever vaccination. TCRdb reprocessed the 5' RACE reads with MiXCR, giving one entry per CDR3 protein. The sample shows roughly 50,000 distinct CDR3 sequences, about 7.9% of them seen only once. Material: CD8+ T cells sorted from PBMCs, obtained less than 16 days after the first yellow fever vaccination. The receptors derive from a man in his late teens or twenties who received the YFV17D yellow fever vaccine.

This clonotype was detected ten times or more. V gene TRBV9 combines with J gene TRBJ1-4; maybe TRBD1 (5 bases). In germline, CDR1 is SGDLS, CDR2 YYNGEE. This CDR3 has 17 amino acids. V lost 3 bases to trimming and J lost 4 bases, with 19 bases between them. The CDR3 sequence: CASSEEGVQGDNEKLFF. CDR3 nucleotide sequence: TGTGCCAGCAGCGAGGAGGGAGTGCAGGGCGATAATGAAAAACTGTTTTTT.

This clonotype was counted at least ten times. The rearrangement uses TRBV14 and TRBJ2-2; tentatively, D is TRBD2 (7 bases). V lost 0 bases and J 9 bases, leaving 23 bases between the germline ends. The germline V gene encodes CDR1 SGHDN and CDR2 FVKESK. This CDR3 has 18 amino acids. This CDR3 is CASSQESFGGALVRELFF. CDR3 nucleotide sequence: TGTGCCAGCAGCCAAGAATCTTTTGGGGGGGCCCTGGTCCGGGAGCTGTTTTTT.

Many counts were recorded for this clonotype. The CDR3 bases are TGTGCCAGCAGCTCCTGGTCCCTCAACAATGAGCAGTTCTTC. This sequence encodes CASSSWSLNNEQFF. The chain uses TRBV7-8 and TRBJ2-1, with unresolved D. Germline V CDR1 and CDR2: SGHVS, FQNEAQ. The CDR3 length is 14 residues. Trimming removed 4 bases at V and 5 bases at J, with 12 bases between. The variable domain in full, completed from reference TRBV7-8 and TRBJ2-1, reads GAGVSQSPRYKVAKRGQDVALRCDPISGHVSLFWYQQALGQGPEFLTYFQNEAQLDKSGLPSDRFFAERPEGSVSTLKIQRTQQEDSAVYLCASSSWSLNNEQFFGPGTRLTVL.

Many counts were recorded for this clonotype. The V and J genes are TRBV27 and TRBJ2-7; D is perhaps TRBD2 (6 bases). Trimming took off 1 base at V and 3 bases at J, with 13 bases between the two ends. In germline, CDR1 is MNHEY, CDR2 SMNVEV (reference sequence). The CDR3 has 15 residues. The chain's CDR3 is CASSLLGGANYEQYF. CDR3 DNA sequence: TGTGCCAGCAGTTTATTGGGGGGTGCAAACTACGAGCAGTACTTC.

The genes are TRBV6-1 and TRBJ2-7; 7 bases agree with TRBD1. The junction had 6 bases not matched to a gene; V was cut back by 2 bases and J by 5 bases. The CDR3 has 14 residues. CDR1 MNHNS and CDR2 SASEGT come from the germline V gene. The CDR3 DNA sequence: TGTGCCAGCAGTGAACAAGGGGGCGCGGACGAGCAGTACGTC. This codes for CASSEQGGADEQYV.

This CDR3 reads CASSSLEGAYEQYV. CDR3 DNA: TGTGCCAGCAGTTCCCTTGAGGGAGCCTACGAGCAGTACGTC. The chain recombines TRBV6-8 with TRBJ2-7, with TRBD2 as a possible D gene (5 bases). CDR1 is MNHGY and CDR2 is SAAAGT in the germline V gene. V lost 4 bases and J 2 bases, leaving 12 bases between the germline ends. CDR3 size: 14 residues.

This clonotype was recorded at least ten times. This chain uses TRBV7-9 with TRBJ1-2, with D perhaps matching TRBD1 (6 bases). The CDR3 is 14 residues long. Germline values: CDR1 SEHNR, CDR2 FQNEAQ (reference sequence). V lost 6 bases, J lost 3 bases, and 14 bases lay in between. This chain's CDR3 is CASRTAEGDYGYTF. For the CDR3, the DNA is TGTGCCAGCAGGACCGCGGAGGGGGACTATGGCTACACCTTC.

This clonotype was recorded at least ten times. V gene TRBV4-1 combines with J gene TRBJ2-3, with TRBD1 identical over 7 bases. This CDR3 contains 18 residues. Germline-derived CDR1 and CDR2 are MGHRA and YSYEKL. Trimming cost V 6 bases and J 0 bases; bases outside gene matches: 15. The DNA for the CDR3 is TGCGCCAGCAGGTCCAGAGGGGGCCCTTGGTCGAGCACAGATACGCAGTATTTT. Translating it yields CASRSRGGPWSSTDTQYF.

This clonotype is medium-sized within its sample. The chain uses TRBV7-9 and TRBJ2-7; 9 nucleotides align to TRBD2. CDR3 size: 16 residues. Germline-derived CDR1 and CDR2 are SEHNR and FQNEAQ (reference sequence). After removal of 8 bases from V and 4 bases from J, the junction contained 15 bases not matched to a gene. Written as DNA, the CDR3 is TGTGCCAGCGGCGGATCTGGGACTCTAGCGGGGTACGAGCAGTACGTC. As protein: CASGGSGTLAGYEQYV.

This clonotype was recorded many times. The chain has TRBV4-1 and TRBJ2-7; 12 positions agree with TRBD2. This CDR3 comprises 19 residues. CDR1 is MGHRA, CDR2 YSYEKL, per germline. The junction had 12 bases not matched to a gene; V was cut back by 3 bases and J by 0 bases. CDR3 protein: CASSQTASSGGASSYEQYF. Written as DNA, the CDR3 is TGCGCCAGCAGCCAGACCGCCTCTAGCGGGGGGGCGAGCTCCTACGAGCAGTACTTC.

The gene calls are TRBV11-2 and TRBJ2-1; D is perhaps TRBD2 (6 bases). CDR1 and CDR2 from the germline V gene are SGHAT and FQNNGV. The V gene lost 5 bases and the J gene lost 6 bases, with 8 bases spanning the gap. The CDR3 has 12 amino acids. The CDR3, as DNA: TGTGCCAGCAGCCCGACTAGCAATGAGCAGTTCTTC. This translates into CASSPTSNEQFF.

This clonotype showed up many times. The V and J genes are TRBV9 and TRBJ1-5; D might be TRBD1 (5 bases). Per germline, CDR1 SGDLS and CDR2 YYNGEE. V shed 1 base and J shed 2 bases, with 10 bases lying between them. CDR3 length equals 15 residues. DNA of the CDR3: TGTGCCAGCAGCGTAACAGCAGGGCGCAATCAGCCCCAGCATTTT. Translating it yields CASSVTAGRNQPQHF.

At least ten counts were recorded for this clonotype. The chain has TRBV11-2 and TRBJ2-4; possible D gene TRBD2, 5 bases. V lost 0 bases and J 9 bases, leaving 15 bases between the germline ends. CDR1 SGHAT and CDR2 FQNNGV come from the germline V gene. The CDR3 contains 15 residues. DNA of the CDR3: TGTGCCAGCAGCTTAGATCTGTACCAGCGGCGCATTCAGTACTTC. Translating it yields CASSLDLYQRRIQYF.

This clonotype was counted a few times. This chain links TRBV19 with TRBJ1-1, with TRBD1 matching over 9 bases. This CDR3 contains 14 residues. J was trimmed by 1 base and V by 4 bases; bases with no gene match: 1. Germline V CDR1 and CDR2: LNHDA, SQIVND (reference sequence). This CDR3 reads CASSTDRGNTEAFF. The DNA of the CDR3 is TGTGCCAGTAGTACGGACAGGGGGAACACTGAAGCTTTCTTT.

This clonotype came up many times. This rearrangement joins TRBV7-9 to TRBJ2-1; TRBD2 matches 7 bases. Germline values: CDR1 SEHNR, CDR2 FQNEAQ (reference sequence). V gave up 3 bases and J gave up 3 bases; unmatched junction bases: 2. The CDR3 spans 14 residues. The DNA for the CDR3 is TGTGCCAGCAGCTTGGGCGGGAGCTACAATGAGCAGTTCTTC. It is translated as CASSLGGSYNEQFF.

The chain carries TRBV6-5 and TRBJ2-6; D remains ambiguous. Trimming shortened V by 6 bases and J by 0 bases, and 12 bases separated the two germline ends. This CDR3 region has 16 residues. CDR1 and CDR2 (germline): MNHEY, SVGAGI. The CDR3 region has the DNA TGTGCCAGCAGCCACTCGGGCAGCTCTGGGGCCAACGTCCTGACTTTC. Residues: CASSHSGSSGANVLTF.

This clonotype was counted many times. The chain joins TRBV4-3 to TRBJ2-3; D ambiguous. CDR3 size: 16 residues. Germline V lookup: CDR1 LGHNA, CDR2 YSLEER. The ends were cut back, 1 base at V and 0 bases at J, with 11 bases in the middle. The CDR3 DNA reads as TGCGCCAGCAGCCAAGGGCTGGAAGGAAGCACAGATACGCAGTATTTT. Translation gives CASSQGLEGSTDTQYF.

This clonotype has a count of ten or more. The CDR3 loop is CASTLGNTIYF. The CDR3 DNA is TGTGCCAGCACCCTTGGAAACACCATATATTTT. The chain recombines TRBV12-3 or TRBV12-4 with TRBJ1-3; D is unresolved. The V and J ends lost 7 bases and 3 bases respectively, with 4 bases between them. There are 11 residues in the CDR3.